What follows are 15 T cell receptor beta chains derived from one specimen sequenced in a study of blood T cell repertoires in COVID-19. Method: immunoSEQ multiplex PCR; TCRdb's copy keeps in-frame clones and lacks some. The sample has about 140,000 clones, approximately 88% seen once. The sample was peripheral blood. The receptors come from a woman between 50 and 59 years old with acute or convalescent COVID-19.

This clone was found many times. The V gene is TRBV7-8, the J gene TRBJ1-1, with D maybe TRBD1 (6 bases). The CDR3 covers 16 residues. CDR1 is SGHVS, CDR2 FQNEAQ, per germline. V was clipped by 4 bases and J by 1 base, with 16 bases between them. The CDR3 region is CASSSHPGERNTEAFF. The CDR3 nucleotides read TGTGCCAGCAGCTCCCACCCAGGGGAGAGGAACACTGAAGCTTTCTTT.

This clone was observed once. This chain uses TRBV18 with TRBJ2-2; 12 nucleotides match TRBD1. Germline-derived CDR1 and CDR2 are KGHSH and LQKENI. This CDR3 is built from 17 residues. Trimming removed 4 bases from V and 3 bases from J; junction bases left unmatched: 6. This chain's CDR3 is CASSRTGTGGHTGELFF. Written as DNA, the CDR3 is TGTGCCAGCTCACGAACAGGGACAGGGGGCCACACCGGGGAGCTGTTTTTT.

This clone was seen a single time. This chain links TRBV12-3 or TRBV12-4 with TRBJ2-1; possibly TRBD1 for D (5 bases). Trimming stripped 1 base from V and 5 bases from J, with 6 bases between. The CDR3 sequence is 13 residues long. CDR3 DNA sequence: TGTGCCAGCAGTTTAGACAGGAACAATGAGCAGTTCTTC. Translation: CASSLDRNNEQFF.

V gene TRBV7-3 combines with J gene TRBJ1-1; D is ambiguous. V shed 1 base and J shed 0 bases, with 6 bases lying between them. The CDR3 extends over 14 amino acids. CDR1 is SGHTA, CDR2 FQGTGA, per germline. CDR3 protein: CASSLNGLNTEAFF. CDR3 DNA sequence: TGTGCCAGCAGCTTAAACGGGTTGAACACTGAAGCTTTCTTT.

Written as DNA, the CDR3 is TGTGCCAGCAGTGACCGGACAGGGGGAAATGAGCAGTTCTTC. Protein product: CASSDRTGGNEQFF. V is TRBV25-1 and J is TRBJ2-1, with 10 bases aligning to TRBD1. The germline V gene has CDR1 MGHDK and CDR2 SYGVNS. V shed 3 bases and J 7 bases; nucleotides not matched to a gene: 3. The CDR3 loop spans 14 amino acids.

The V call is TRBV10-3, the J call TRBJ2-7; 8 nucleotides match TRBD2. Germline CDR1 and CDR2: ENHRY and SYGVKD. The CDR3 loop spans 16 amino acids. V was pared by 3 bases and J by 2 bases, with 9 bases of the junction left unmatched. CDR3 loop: CAISDLGVAGTYEQYF. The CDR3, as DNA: TGTGCCATCAGTGACCTGGGGGTAGCGGGGACCTACGAGCAGTACTTC.

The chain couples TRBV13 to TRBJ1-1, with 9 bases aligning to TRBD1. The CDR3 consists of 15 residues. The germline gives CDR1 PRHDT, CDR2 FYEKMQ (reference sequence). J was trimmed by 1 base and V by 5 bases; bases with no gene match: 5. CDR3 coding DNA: TGTGCCAGCAGCACCCAGACAGGGGGGAACACTGAAGCTTTCTTT. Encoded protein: CASSTQTGGNTEAFF. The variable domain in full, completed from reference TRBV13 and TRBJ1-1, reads AAGVIQSPRHLIKEKRETATLKCYPIPRHDTVYWYQQGPGQDPQFLISFYEKMQSDKGSIPDRFSAQQFSDYHSELNMSSLELGDSALYFCASSTQTGGNTEAFFGQGTRLTVV.

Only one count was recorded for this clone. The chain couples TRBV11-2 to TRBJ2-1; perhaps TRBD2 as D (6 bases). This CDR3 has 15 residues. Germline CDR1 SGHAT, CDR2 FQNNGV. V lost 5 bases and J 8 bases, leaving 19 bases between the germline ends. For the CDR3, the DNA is TGTGCCAGCAGCGTTACCGGGACCCCGGGGGATGAGCAGTTCTTC. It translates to CASSVTGTPGDEQFF.

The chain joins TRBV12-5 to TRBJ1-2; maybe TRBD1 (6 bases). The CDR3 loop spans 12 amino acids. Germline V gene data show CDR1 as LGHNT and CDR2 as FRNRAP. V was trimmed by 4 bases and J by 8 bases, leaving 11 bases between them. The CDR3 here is CASGSWGGGYTF. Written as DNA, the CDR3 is TGTGCTAGTGGTTCCTGGGGGGGCGGCTACACCTTC.

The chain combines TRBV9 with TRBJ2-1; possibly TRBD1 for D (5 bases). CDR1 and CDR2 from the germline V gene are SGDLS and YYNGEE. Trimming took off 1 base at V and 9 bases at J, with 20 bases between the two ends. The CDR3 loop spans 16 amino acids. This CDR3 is CASSVIQGDGVAEQFF. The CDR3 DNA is TGTGCCAGCAGCGTAATACAAGGGGATGGGGTGGCTGAGCAGTTCTTC.

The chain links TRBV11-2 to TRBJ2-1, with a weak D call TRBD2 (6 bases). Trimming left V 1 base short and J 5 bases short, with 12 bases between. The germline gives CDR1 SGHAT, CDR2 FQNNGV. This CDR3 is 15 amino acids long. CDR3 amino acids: CASSLGETRNNEQFF. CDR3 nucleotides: TGTGCCAGCAGCTTAGGTGAGACTAGAAACAATGAGCAGTTCTTC.

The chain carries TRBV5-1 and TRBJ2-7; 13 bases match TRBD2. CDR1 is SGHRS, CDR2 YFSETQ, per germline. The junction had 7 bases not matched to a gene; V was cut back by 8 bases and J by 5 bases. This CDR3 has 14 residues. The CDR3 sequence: CARRTSGSLDEQYF. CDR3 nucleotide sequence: TGCGCCAGGAGGACTAGCGGGAGTCTGGACGAGCAGTACTTC.

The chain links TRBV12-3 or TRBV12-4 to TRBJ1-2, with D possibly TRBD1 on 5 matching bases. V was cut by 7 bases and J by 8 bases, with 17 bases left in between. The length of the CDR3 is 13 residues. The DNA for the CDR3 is TGTGCCAGCACCCTACAGGTGACTGGGGGCTACACCTTC. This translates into CASTLQVTGGYTF.

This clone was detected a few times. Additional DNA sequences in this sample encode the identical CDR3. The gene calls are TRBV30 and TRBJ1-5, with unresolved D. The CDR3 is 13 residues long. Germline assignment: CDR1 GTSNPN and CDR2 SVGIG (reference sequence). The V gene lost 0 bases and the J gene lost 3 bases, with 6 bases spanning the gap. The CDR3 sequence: CAWSVQSNQPQHF. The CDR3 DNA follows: TGTGCCTGGAGTGTACAGTCCAATCAGCCCCAGCATTTT.

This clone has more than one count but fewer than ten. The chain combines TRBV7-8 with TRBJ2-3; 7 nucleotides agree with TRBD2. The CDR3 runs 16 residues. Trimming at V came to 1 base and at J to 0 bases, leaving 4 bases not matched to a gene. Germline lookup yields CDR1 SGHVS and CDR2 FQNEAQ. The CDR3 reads CASSLVTGRSTDTQYF. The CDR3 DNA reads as TGTGCCAGCAGCTTAGTGACCGGGAGGAGCACAGATACGCAGTATTTT.